A selection of T cell receptor beta chains follows, all from one sample in a study of T cells in Graves' hyperthyroidism and ophthalmopathy. One entry per CDR3 protein results from TCRdb running MiXCR on the multiplex PCR reads. There are 530,000 or so distinct CDR3 sequences in the sample; under 60% occur only once, and more than 7.5% lies in the top ten. The sequenced sample consisted of peripheral blood or thyroid tissue (not recorded which). Every receptor here comes from a woman aged 18 to 35 with Graves' hyperthyroidism. Both conserved end residues are part of each CDR3. D genes are given only for firm matches. Only some rows state a clone size, as once, few, many or a class for expanded clones.

TRBJ2-5 - many TRBV7-6 CASSLSGSAQETQYF TGTGCCAGCAGCTTGTCGGGTAGCGCCCAAGAGACCCAGTACTTC
TRBJ2-2 - - TRBV4-3 CASSLTLGELFF TGCGCCAGCAGCCTCACACTTGGGGAGCTGTTTTTT
TRBJ2-5 TRBD1 - TRBV7-2 CASSQTDRGAYQETQYF TGCGCCAGCAGCCAGACGGACAGGGGGGCGTACCAAGAGACCCAGTACTTC
TRBJ2-6 - many TRBV24-1 CATSGGSSGANVLTF TGTGCCACCAGTGGGGGAAGCTCTGGGGCCAACGTCCTGACTTTC
TRBJ2-2 - - TRBV15 CATSSAMAGNTGELFF TGTGCCACCAGCAGTGCAATGGCAGGGAACACCGGGGAGCTGTTTTTT
TRBJ2-2 - many TRBV29-1 CSVVSSYTGELFF TGCAGCGTTGTGTCTTCATACACCGGGGAGCTGTTTTTT
TRBJ1-1 - - TRBV29-1 CSVVYFCAISELTEAFF -
TRBJ1-5 - - TRBV7-9 CASSFLAGVNEHF TGTGCCAGCAGCTTCTTAGCGGGAGTCAATGAGCATTTT
TRBJ1-3 - - TRBV9 CASSVAGSSGNTIYF TGTGCCAGCAGCGTAGCGGGGAGCTCTGGAAACACCATATATTTT
TRBJ2-1 - - TRBV12-3/TRBV12-4 CASSQGSASSEQFF TGCGCCAGCAGCCAAGGTTCAGCTAGCTCCGAGCAGTTCTTC